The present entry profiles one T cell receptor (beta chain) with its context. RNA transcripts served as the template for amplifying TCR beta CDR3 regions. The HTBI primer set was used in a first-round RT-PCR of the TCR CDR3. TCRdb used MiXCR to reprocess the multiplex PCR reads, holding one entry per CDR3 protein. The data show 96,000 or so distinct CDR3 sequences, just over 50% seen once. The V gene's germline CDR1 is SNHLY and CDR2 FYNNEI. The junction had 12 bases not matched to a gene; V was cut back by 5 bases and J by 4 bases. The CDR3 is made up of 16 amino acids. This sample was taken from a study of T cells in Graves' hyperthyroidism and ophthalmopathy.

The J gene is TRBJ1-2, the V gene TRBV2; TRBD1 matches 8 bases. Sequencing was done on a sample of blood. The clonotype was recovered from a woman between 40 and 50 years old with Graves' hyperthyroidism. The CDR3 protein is CASSPTGGDPRYGYTF. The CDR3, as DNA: TGTGCCAGCAGTCCCACAGGGGGGGACCCACGCTATGGCTACACCTTC.